This T cell receptor (beta chain) appears in the sequencing data of a study of blood T cell repertoires in COVID-19. Background on the study: From the United States, Italy and Spain came samples of acute and convalescent COVID-19. Nucleic acid was either cDNA or gDNA, and it came from T cells, B-cell-depleted T cells, or PBMCs.

As handled by the study authors: Researchers report that nucleated cell counts were estimated from reference gene primer amplification. Generated by immunoSEQ multiplex PCR, the TCRdb table keeps only in-frame clones and is missing some. V, J and clone size are those of that table, while D and trimming were read from the DNA. The sample has 95,000 to 150,000 clones, just over 85% seen once. The CDR3 is 11 amino acids. V gave up 4 bases and J gave up 3 bases, with 6 bases separating them. CDR1 and CDR2 (germline): GTSNPN, SVGIG (reference sequence). The receptor was isolated from a man aged 35 to 55 with acute or convalescent COVID-19. The V call is TRBV30, the J call TRBJ2-5; TRBD2 might be the D (5 bases). What was sequenced was peripheral blood. The CDR3 sequence is CAWMREETQYF. DNA of the CDR3: TGTGCCTGGATGCGGGAAGAGACCCAGTACTTC.